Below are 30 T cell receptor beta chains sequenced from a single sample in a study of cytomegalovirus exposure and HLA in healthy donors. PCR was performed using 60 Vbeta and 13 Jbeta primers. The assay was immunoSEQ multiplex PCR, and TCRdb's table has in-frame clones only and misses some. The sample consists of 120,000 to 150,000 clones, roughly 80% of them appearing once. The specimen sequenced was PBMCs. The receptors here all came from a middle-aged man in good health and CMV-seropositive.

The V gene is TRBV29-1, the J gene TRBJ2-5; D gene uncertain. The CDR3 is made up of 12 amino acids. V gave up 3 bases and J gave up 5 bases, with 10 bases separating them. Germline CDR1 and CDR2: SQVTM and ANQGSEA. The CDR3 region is CSVDTAAETQYF. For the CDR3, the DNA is TGCAGCGTTGACACGGCGGCTGAGACCCAGTACTTC.

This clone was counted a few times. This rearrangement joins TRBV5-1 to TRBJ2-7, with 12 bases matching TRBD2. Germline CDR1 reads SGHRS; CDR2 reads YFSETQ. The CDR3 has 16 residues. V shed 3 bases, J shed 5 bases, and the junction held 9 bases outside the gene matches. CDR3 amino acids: CASSSRETSGSNEQYF. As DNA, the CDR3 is TGCGCCAGCAGCTCCCGAGAGACTAGCGGGAGCAACGAGCAGTACTTC.

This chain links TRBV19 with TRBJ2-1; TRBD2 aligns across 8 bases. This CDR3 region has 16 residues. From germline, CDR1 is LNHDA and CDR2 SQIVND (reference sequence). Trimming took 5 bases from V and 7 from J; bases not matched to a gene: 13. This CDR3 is CASSVSRAGGRNEQFF. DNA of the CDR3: TGTGCCAGTAGTGTCTCTCGGGCGGGAGGTCGGAATGAGCAGTTCTTC.

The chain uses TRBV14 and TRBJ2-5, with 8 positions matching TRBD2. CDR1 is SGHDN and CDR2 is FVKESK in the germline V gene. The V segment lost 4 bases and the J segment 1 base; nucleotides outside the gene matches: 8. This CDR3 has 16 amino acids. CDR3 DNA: TGTGCCAGCAGCCGAAACGGGAGGGCTATCCAAGAGACCCAGTACTTC. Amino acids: CASSRNGRAIQETQYF.

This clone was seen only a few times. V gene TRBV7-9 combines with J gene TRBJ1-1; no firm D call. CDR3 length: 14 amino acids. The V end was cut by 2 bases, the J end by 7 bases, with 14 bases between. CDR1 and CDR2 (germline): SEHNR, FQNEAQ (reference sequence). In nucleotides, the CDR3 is TGTGCCAGCAGCTTAAAGAGGGTGGAGGGTGAAGCTTTCTTT. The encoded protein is CASSLKRVEGEAFF.

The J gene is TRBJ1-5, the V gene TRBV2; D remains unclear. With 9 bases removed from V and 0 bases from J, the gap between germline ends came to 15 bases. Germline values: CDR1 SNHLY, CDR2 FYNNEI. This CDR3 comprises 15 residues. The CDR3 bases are TGTGCCAGTAAACGGGAAGGCTATAGCAATCAGCCCCAGCATTTT. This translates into CASKREGYSNQPQHF.

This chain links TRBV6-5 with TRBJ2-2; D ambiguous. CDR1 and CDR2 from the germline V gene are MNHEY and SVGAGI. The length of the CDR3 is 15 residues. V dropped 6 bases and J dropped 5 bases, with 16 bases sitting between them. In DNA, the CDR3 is TGTGCCAGCAGGGCACAGAGCCTTGGAACCGGGGAGCTGTTTTTT. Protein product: CASRAQSLGTGELFF.

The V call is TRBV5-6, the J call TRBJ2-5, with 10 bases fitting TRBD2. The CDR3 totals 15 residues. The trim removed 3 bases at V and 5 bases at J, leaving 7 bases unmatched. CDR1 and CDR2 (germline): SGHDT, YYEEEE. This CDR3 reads CASSYLGTSDETQYF. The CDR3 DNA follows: TGTGCCAGCAGCTATCTAGGGACTAGCGATGAGACCCAGTACTTC.

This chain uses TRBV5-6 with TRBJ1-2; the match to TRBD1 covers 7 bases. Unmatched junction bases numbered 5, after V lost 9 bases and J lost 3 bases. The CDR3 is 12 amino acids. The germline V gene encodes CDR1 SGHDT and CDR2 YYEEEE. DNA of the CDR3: TGTGCCACCGCCGACAGGGACTATGGCTACACCTTC. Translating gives CATADRDYGYTF.

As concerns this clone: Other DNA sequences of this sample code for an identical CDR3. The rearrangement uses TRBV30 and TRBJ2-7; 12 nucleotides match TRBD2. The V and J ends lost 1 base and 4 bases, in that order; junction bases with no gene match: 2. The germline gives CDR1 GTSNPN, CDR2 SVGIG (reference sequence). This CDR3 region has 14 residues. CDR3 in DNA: TGTGCCTGGAGTGGGGGACTAGCGGGTTACGAGCAGTACTTC. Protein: CAWSGGLAGYEQYF.

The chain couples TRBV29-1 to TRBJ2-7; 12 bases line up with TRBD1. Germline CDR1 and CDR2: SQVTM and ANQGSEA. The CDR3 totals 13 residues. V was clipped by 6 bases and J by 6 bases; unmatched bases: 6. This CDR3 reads CSVRDRGLGEQYF. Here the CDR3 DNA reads TGCAGCGTCCGGGACAGGGGGCTAGGCGAGCAGTACTTC.

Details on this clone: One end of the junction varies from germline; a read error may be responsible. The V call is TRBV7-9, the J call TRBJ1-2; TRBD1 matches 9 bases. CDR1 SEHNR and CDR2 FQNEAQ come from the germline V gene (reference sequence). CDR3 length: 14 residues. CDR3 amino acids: CSSSPGQGVEGYTF. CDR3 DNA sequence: TGTTCCAGCAGCCCGGGACAGGGAGTGGAAGGCTACACCTTC.

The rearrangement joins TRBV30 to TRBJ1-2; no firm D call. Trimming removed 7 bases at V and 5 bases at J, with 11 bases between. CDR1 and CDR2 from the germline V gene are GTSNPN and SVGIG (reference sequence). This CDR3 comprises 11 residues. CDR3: CASRRSYGYTF. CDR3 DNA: TGTGCCTCTCGGCGGTCTTATGGCTACACCTTC.

The CDR3 is CASSIAGAGGNQPQHF. DNA of the CDR3: TGTGCCAGTAGTATAGCAGGGGCGGGTGGCAATCAGCCCCAGCATTTT. The rearrangement joins TRBV19 to TRBJ1-5; D is possibly TRBD1 (6 bases). V lost 1 base to trimming and J lost 2 bases, with 12 bases between them. The germline CDR1 and CDR2 sequences are LNHDA and SQIVND (reference sequence). This CDR3 region has 16 residues.

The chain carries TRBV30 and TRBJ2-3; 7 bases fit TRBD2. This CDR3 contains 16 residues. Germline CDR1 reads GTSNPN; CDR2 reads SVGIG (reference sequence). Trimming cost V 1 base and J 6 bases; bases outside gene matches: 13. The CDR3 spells CAWSGPLGLVSDTQYF. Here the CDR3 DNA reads TGTGCCTGGAGTGGGCCTCTAGGACTAGTTTCTGATACGCAGTATTTT.

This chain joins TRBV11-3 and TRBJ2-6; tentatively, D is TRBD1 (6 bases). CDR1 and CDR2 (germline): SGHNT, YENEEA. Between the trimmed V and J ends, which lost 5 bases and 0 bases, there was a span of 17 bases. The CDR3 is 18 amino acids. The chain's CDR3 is CASSPGAGTYSGANVLTF. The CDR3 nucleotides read TGTGCCAGCAGCCCAGGGGCAGGGACCTACTCTGGGGCCAACGTCCTGACTTTC.

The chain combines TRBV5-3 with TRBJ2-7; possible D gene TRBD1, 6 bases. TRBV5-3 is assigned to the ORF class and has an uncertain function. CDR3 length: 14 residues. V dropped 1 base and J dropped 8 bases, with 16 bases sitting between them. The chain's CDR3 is CARSLFHREKKQYF. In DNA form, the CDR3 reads TGTGCCAGAAGCTTGTTTCACAGGGAAAAGAAGCAGTACTTC.

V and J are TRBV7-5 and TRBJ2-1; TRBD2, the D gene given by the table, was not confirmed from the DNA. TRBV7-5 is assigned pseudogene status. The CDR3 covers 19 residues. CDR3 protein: CVRSPPELAGPTSYNEQFF. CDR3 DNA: TGTGTCAGAAGCCCTCCGGAGCTAGCGGGACCTACGTCCTACAATGAGCAGTTCTTC.

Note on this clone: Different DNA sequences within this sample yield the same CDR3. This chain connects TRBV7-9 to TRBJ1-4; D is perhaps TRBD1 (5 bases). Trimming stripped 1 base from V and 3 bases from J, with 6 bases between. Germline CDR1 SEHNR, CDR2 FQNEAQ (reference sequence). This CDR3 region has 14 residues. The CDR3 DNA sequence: TGTGCCAGCAGCTTAGGACAGTCTAATGAAAAACTGTTTTTT. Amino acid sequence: CASSLGQSNEKLFF.

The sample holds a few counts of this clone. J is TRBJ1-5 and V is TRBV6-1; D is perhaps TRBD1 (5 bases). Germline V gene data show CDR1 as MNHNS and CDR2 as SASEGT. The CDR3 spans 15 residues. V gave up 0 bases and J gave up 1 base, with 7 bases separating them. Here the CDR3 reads CASSEASGSNQPQHF. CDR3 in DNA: TGTGCCAGCAGTGAAGCATCAGGGAGCAATCAGCCCCAGCATTTT.

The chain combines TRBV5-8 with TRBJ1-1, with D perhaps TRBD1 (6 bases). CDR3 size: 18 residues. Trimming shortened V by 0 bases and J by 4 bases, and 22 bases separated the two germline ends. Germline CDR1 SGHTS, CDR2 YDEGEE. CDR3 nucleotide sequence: TGTGCCAGCAGCTTGGGGGGATTAGTGCTCCGGGACACCACTGAAGCTTTCTTT. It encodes CASSLGGLVLRDTTEAFF.

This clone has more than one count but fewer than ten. The CDR3 sequence is CASSMIGQAEYEQYF. The CDR3 DNA is TGTGCCAGCAGTATGATAGGACAGGCTGAATACGAGCAGTACTTC. J is TRBJ2-7 and V is TRBV28; 7 bases are a match to TRBD1. V lost 5 bases and J lost 4; bases outside the gene matches: 11. The length of the CDR3 is 15 residues. The germline V gene encodes CDR1 MDHEN and CDR2 SYDVKM. The whole variable domain, remainder taken from reference TRBV28 and TRBJ2-7, is DVKVTQSSRYLVKRTGEKVFLECVQDMDHENMFWYRQDPGLGLRLIYFSYDVKMKEKGDIPEGYSVSREKKERFSLILESASTNQTSMYLCASSMIGQAEYEQYFGPGTRLTVT.

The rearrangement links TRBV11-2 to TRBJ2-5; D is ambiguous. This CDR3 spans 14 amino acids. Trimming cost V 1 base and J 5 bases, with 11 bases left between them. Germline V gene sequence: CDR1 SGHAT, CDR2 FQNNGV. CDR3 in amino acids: CASSLALEWETQYF. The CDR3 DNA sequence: TGTGCCAGCAGCTTAGCTCTCGAGTGGGAGACCCAGTACTTC.

CDR3 protein: CASTRRGGLAGANVLTF. The DNA for the CDR3 is TGTGCCAGCACCCGAAGGGGGGGTCTCGCTGGGGCCAACGTCCTGACTTTC. The V and J genes are TRBV5-4 and TRBJ2-6, with a weak D call TRBD2 (7 bases). The germline V gene has CDR1 SGHNT and CDR2 YYREEE (reference sequence). The CDR3 runs 17 residues. The V and J ends lost 6 bases and 2 bases respectively, with 18 bases between them. The entire variable domain, with the rest obtained from reference TRBV5-4 and TRBJ2-6, is as follows: ETGVTQSPTHLIKTRGQQVTLRCSSQSGHNTVSWYQQALGQGPQFIFQYYREEENGRGNFPPRFSGLQFPNYSSELNVNALELDDSALYLCASTRRGGLAGANVLTFGAGSRLTVL.

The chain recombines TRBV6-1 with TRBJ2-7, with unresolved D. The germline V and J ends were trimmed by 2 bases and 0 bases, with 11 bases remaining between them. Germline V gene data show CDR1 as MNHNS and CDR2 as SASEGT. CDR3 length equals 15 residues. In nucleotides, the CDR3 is TGTGCCAGCAGTGAATTTCCCGCGAACTCCTACGAGCAGTACTTC. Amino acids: CASSEFPANSYEQYF.

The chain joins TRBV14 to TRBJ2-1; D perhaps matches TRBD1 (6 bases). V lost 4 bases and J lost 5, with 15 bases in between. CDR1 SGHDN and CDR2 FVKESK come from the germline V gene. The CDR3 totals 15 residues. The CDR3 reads CASSPPGTHHNEQFF. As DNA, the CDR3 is TGTGCCAGCAGCCCCCCCGGGACACATCACAATGAGCAGTTCTTC.

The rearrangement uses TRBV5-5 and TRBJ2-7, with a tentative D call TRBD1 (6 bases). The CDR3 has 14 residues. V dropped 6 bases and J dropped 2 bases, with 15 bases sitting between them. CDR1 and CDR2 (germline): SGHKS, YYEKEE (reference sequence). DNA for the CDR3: TGTGCCAGCATGAAGGGACAATTAACCTACGAGCAGTACTTC. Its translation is CASMKGQLTYEQYF.

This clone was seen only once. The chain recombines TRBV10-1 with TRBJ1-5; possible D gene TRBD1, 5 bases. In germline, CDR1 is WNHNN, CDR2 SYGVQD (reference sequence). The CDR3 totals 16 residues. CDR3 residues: CATGLGPYYSNQPQHF. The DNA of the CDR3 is TGCGCAACAGGCCTGGGTCCGTATTATAGCAATCAGCCCCAGCATTTT.

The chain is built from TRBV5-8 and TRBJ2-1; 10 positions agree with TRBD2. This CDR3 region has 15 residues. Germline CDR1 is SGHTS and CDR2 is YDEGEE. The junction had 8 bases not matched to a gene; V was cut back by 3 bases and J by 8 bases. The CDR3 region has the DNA TGTGCCAGCAGCTCTTCCGGGACTAGCGCCGATGAGCAGTTCTTC. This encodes CASSSSGTSADEQFF. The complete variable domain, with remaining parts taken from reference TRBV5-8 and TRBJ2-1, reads EAGVTQSPTHLIKTRGQQATLRCSPISGHTSVYWYQQALGLGLQFLLWYDEGEERNRGNFPPRFSGRQFPNYSSELNVNALELEDSALYLCASSSSGTSADEQFFGPGTRLTVL.

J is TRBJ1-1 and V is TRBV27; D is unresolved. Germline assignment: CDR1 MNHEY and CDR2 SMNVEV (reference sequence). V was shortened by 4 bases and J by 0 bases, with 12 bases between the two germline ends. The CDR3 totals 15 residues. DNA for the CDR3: TGTGCCAGCAGTTCTCCAGGCAGGATGAACACTGAAGCTTTCTTT. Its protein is CASSSPGRMNTEAFF.